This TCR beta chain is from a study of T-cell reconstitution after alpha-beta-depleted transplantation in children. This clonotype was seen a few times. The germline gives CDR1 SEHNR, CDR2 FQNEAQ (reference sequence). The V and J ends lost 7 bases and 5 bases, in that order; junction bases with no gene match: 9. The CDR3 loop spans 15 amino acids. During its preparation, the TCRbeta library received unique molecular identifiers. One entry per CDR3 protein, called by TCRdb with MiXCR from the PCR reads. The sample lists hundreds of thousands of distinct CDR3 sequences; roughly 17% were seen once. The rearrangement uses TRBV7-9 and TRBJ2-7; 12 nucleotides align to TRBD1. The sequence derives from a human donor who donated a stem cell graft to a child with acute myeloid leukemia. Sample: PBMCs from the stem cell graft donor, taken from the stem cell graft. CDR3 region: CASNQGTGGRHEQYF. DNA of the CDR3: TGTGCCAGCAATCAGGGGACAGGGGGCCGCCACGAGCAGTACTTC.